This TCR beta chain was sequenced during a study of cytomegalovirus exposure and HLA in healthy donors. The wider study: Caucasian-associated ancestry cluster membership applied to approximately 81% of 300 to 450 genotyped donors.

With respect to this clone: No antigen is known for it.

Whole-study findings and limits: The availability of immune exposure information extended only to CMV serostatus. Earlier analysis yielded a pattern in which most TCR beta V segments were productive about 90% or about 30% of the time.

PCR used 60 Vbeta primers and 13 Jbeta primers. Sequencing used immunoSEQ multiplex PCR; TCRdb keeps in-frame clones, though not all of them. The table has approximately 170,000 clones, about 80% seen once; the top ten hold approximately 2.1%. The donors gave bone marrow, and they were healthy. Sequences were obtained from PBMCs. This TCR derives from a woman in her 50s in good health and CMV-seronegative.

DNA of the CDR3: TGTGCCAGCAGCTTAAGGGGAGGGGCAACTAATGAAAAACTGTTTTTT. The encoded protein is CASSLRGGATNEKLFF. The chain uses TRBV7-2 and TRBJ1-4; tentatively, D is TRBD1 (5 bases). The germline V and J ends were trimmed by 2 bases and 0 bases, with 10 bases remaining between them. This CDR3 spans 16 amino acids. Germline lookup yields CDR1 SGHTA and CDR2 FQGNSA. The full variable domain, in which reference TRBV7-2 and TRBJ1-4 provide the parts outside the CDR3, is GAGVSQSPSNKVTEKGKDVELRCDPISGHTALYWYRQSLGQGLEFLIYFQGNSAPDKSGLPSDRFSAERTGGSVSTLTIQRTQQEDSAVYLCASSLRGGATNEKLFFGSGTQLSVL.